These 32 T cell receptor beta chains came from one sample sequenced in a study of CD8+CD57+ T cells in acquired aplastic anemia (dated by TCRdb to 2017 to 2018). The patients picked for sequencing were ones in whom flow cytometry had shown an expansion of CD8+CD57+ cells. Reads for this sample came from an Illumina HiSeq 2000. Genomic DNA was used as template for profiling of TCR beta VDJ combinations and CDR3 sequences. Using fastp trimming at Q25 and MiXCR clonotype assembly, TCRdb reanalyzed the public sequencing data and kept in-frame beta chains. Rows are combined by CDR3 protein, so each entry shows the most common genes and DNA. Here the sample has under 350,000 distinct CDR3 sequences; 45% to 65% occur a single time. 1% to 1.5% of the sample lies in the top ten. Sample: sorted CD4+, CD8+, or CD8+CD57+ T cells (not recorded which) from PBMCs. These receptors were collected from a human donor with aplastic anemia.

Regarding this clonotype: The conserved phenylalanine or tryptophan is not found at the CDR3 terminus, so this likely reflects a read error. The DNA is left out, because the CDR3 cannot be placed on it with certainty; the CDR3 is given as TCRdb lists it. The chain joins TRBV4-2 to TRBJ2-3; the D call TRBD1 from the table was never checked on the DNA. From germline, CDR1 is LGHNA and CDR2 YNFKEQ. The CDR3 region is 12 residues in length, termini included. CDR3 amino acids: CASSQVVESATD.

This clonotype showed up just a few times. CDR3 amino acids: CASSLDTIYEQYF. The CDR3 DNA is TGCGCCAGCAGCTTGGACACTATCTACGAGCAGTACTTC. The rearrangement uses TRBV5-1 and TRBJ2-7, with D unresolved. Germline-derived CDR1 and CDR2 are SGHRS and YFSETQ. The CDR3 spans 13 residues. V was trimmed by 0 bases and J by 3 bases, leaving 7 bases between them.

This rearrangement joins TRBV6-5 to TRBJ1-2; no definite D call. Germline CDR1 MNHEY, CDR2 SVGAGI. CDR3 length equals 15 residues. The V end was cut by 7 bases, the J end by 4 bases, with 19 bases between. CDR3 region: CASTNDWSGGYGYTF. The CDR3 region has the DNA TGTGCCAGCACAAATGACTGGTCCGGCGGCTATGGCTACACCTTC.

V gene TRBV6-5 combines with J gene TRBJ1-2; the match to TRBD1 covers 9 bases. The CDR3 is 15 amino acids. The germline V gene encodes CDR1 MNHEY and CDR2 SVGAGI. Unmatched junction bases numbered 7, after V lost 2 bases and J lost 6 bases. The CDR3 sequence is CASSYLGTGLDGYTF. The DNA of the CDR3 is TGTGCCAGCAGTTACCTAGGGACAGGGTTAGATGGCTACACCTTC.

The chain recombines TRBV20-1 with TRBJ1-4; D perhaps matches TRBD1 (6 bases). The V gene's germline CDR1 is DFQATT and CDR2 SNEGSKA (reference sequence). V shed 1 base and J shed 10 bases, with 22 bases lying between them. The CDR3 contains 16 residues. The CDR3, as DNA: TGCAGTGCTAGAGGCAGGGTGACAAGCCTAGGGGGAAAACTGTTTTTT. It codes for CSARGRVTSLGGKLFF.

This chain uses TRBV7-9 with TRBJ2-5, with D perhaps TRBD2 (5 bases). The CDR3 length is 15 residues. V lost 5 bases, J lost 4 bases, and 17 bases lay in between. CDR1 and CDR2 from the germline V gene are SEHNR and FQNEAQ (reference sequence). Here the CDR3 DNA reads TGTGCCAGCAGCCTCCCCCGGAGGTTCGGAGAGACCCAGTACTTC. Translating gives CASSLPRRFGETQYF.

The chain joins TRBV5-6 to TRBJ1-1; 7 bases align to TRBD1. CDR1 and CDR2 (germline): SGHDT, YYEEEE. The V segment lost 6 bases and the J segment 5 bases; nucleotides outside the gene matches: 7. There are 13 residues in the CDR3. In DNA form, the CDR3 reads TGTGCCAGCACCATGGGCAGGGGGACTGAAGCTTTCTTT. Its translation is CASTMGRGTEAFF.

This clonotype was recorded a few times. The chain links TRBV19 to TRBJ1-6; no reliable D call. CDR1 and CDR2 from the germline V gene are LNHDA and SQIVND (reference sequence). The ends were cut back, 3 bases at V and 7 bases at J, with 13 bases in the middle. The length of the CDR3 is 15 residues. CDR3 amino acids: CASSMSSGDNSPLHF. The CDR3 DNA reads as TGTGCCAGTAGTATGTCCTCGGGAGACAATTCACCCCTCCACTTT. Full variable domain (remainder filled in from reference TRBV19 and TRBJ1-6): DGGITQSPKYLFRKEGQNVTLSCEQNLNHDAMYWYRQDPGQGLRLIYYSQIVNDFQKGDIAEGYSVSREKKESFPLTVTSAQKNPTAFYLCASSMSSGDNSPLHFGNGTRLTVT.

On this clonotype itself: In this CDR3 the conserved last residue, phenylalanine or tryptophan, is missing, so a read error is likely. The limits of the CDR3 on the DNA are not certain, so only TCRdb's listed CDR3 is given. J is TRBJ2-1 and V is TRBV20-1; TRBD2, the table's D call, was not compared with the DNA. A total of 9 residues make up the CDR3, ends included. Germline V gene sequence: CDR1 DFQATT, CDR2 SNEGSKA (reference sequence). The CDR3 loop reads CSATSGAIT.

Only one count was recorded for this clonotype. This chain joins TRBV10-3 and TRBJ2-2; D is perhaps TRBD1 (6 bases). The CDR3 is 14 amino acids. V was shortened by 7 bases and J by 3 bases, with 12 bases between the two germline ends. Germline assignment: CDR1 ENHRY and CDR2 SYGVKD. In nucleotides, the CDR3 is TGTGCCATCAAAGGACAGACCGACACCGGGGAGCTGTTTTTT. It translates to CAIKGQTDTGELFF.

V usage is TRBV6-2 or TRBV6-3 and J usage is TRBJ2-7; D gene unclear. CDR1 MNHEY and CDR2 SVGEGT come from the germline V gene. The CDR3 extends over 14 amino acids. V was pared by 10 bases and J by 0 bases, with 16 bases between. The CDR3 sequence: CATSTGPPSYEQYF. The CDR3 DNA reads as TGTGCCACCAGCACCGGGCCTCCCTCCTACGAGCAGTACTTC.

This clonotype was observed a handful of times. CDR3 protein: CAISESVGQGAGGYTF. CDR3 sequence (DNA): TGTGCCATCAGTGAGTCAGTTGGACAGGGGGCTGGTGGCTACACCTTC. J is TRBJ1-2 and V is TRBV10-3; TRBD1 matches 11 bases. CDR1 and CDR2 from the germline V gene are ENHRY and SYGVKD. With V trimmed by 0 bases and J by 7 bases, 7 bases remained unmatched. The CDR3 has 16 amino acids.

V usage is TRBV6-5 and J usage is TRBJ1-6; D is unresolved. CDR1 MNHEY and CDR2 SVGAGI come from the germline V gene. Trimming shortened V by 2 bases and J by 7 bases, and 9 bases separated the two germline ends. The CDR3 is 14 residues long. The CDR3 DNA reads TGTGCCAGCAGTTACAGGCAGACAAATTCACCCCTCCACTTT. It codes for CASSYRQTNSPLHF.

This chain links TRBV12-3 or TRBV12-4 with TRBJ2-5, with 7 positions matching TRBD1. This CDR3 spans 13 amino acids. V dropped 5 bases and J dropped 5; count of bases not matched to a gene: 5. CDR3 protein: CASSRQGSETQYF. The CDR3 coding sequence is TGTGCCAGCAGTCGACAGGGTTCGGAGACCCAGTACTTC.

This clonotype was seen a handful of times. The rearrangement joins TRBV20-1 to TRBJ1-6; D unresolved. Germline CDR1 is DFQATT and CDR2 is SNEGSKA (reference sequence). This CDR3 contains 13 residues. V lost 2 bases and J lost 9, with 11 bases in between. CDR3 bases: TGCAGTGCTAGATCCCAGAGCCTTTCACCCCTCCACTTT. Amino acid sequence: CSARSQSLSPLHF.

The V and J genes are TRBV7-9 and TRBJ2-4, with D possibly being TRBD2 (5 bases). This CDR3 comprises 13 residues. The V gene's germline CDR1 is SEHNR and CDR2 FQNEAQ (reference sequence). Deletions cut 5 bases from V and 3 bases from J, with 8 bases between. The CDR3 protein is CASSRGGKNIQYF. The CDR3, as DNA: TGTGCCAGCAGCCGCGGAGGCAAAAACATTCAGTACTTC.

This clonotype turned up a few times. V gene TRBV10-3 combines with J gene TRBJ2-3, with D possibly TRBD2 on 5 matching bases. The CDR3 extends over 14 amino acids. CDR1 and CDR2 (germline): ENHRY, SYGVKD. V lost 6 bases to trimming and J lost 0 bases, with 10 bases between them. Here the CDR3 DNA reads TGTGCCATCAGACCAGCGGCTAGCACAGATACGCAGTATTTT. Encoded protein: CAIRPAASTDTQYF.

The V and J genes are TRBV2 and TRBJ1-1; D ambiguous. This CDR3 contains 15 residues. Trimming left V 7 bases short and J 0 bases short, with 15 bases between. Germline V gene data show CDR1 as SNHLY and CDR2 as FYNNEI. The CDR3 spells CASILGPSMNTEAFF. In DNA form, the CDR3 reads TGTGCCAGCATTCTCGGTCCCTCTATGAACACTGAAGCTTTCTTT.

This clonotype was recorded at least ten times. The rearrangement uses TRBV3-1 and TRBJ1-3, with a weak D call TRBD1 (5 bases). Germline values: CDR1 LGHDT, CDR2 YNNKEL (reference sequence). V gave up 3 bases and J gave up 4 bases, with 13 bases separating them. CDR3 length: 15 amino acids. CDR3 in amino acids: CASSQAGTPGNTIYF. In DNA form, the CDR3 reads TGTGCCAGCAGCCAGGCCGGGACGCCAGGAAACACCATATATTTT.

As to this clonotype: The CDR3 does not close with the conserved phenylalanine or tryptophan, likely indicating a read error. J is TRBJ2-3 and V is TRBV24-1; TRBD1 aligns across 9 bases. The length of the CDR3 is 14 residues. The germline V gene has CDR1 KGHDR and CDR2 SFDVKD. As DNA, the CDR3 is TGTGCCATCAGTGGGGGACAGGGAGTGGATACGCAGTATGTT. This codes for CAISGGQGVDTQYV.

The V call is TRBV7-3, the J call TRBJ1-2; no reliable D call. The CDR3 extends over 14 amino acids. V lost 6 bases, J lost 2 bases, and 13 bases lay in between. Germline-derived CDR1 and CDR2 are SGHTA and FQGTGA. This CDR3 reads CASRRAERNYGYTF. The CDR3 coding sequence is TGTGCCAGCAGACGGGCGGAACGAAACTATGGCTACACCTTC.

This clonotype has at least ten counts. The V gene is TRBV15, the J gene TRBJ1-3; no clear D gene. Per the germline V gene, CDR1 is LNHNV and CDR2 is YYDKDF (reference sequence). The length of the CDR3 is 15 residues. V was pared by 0 bases and J by 8 bases, with 14 bases between. This chain's CDR3 is CATSRDRVGGDTIYF. The CDR3 DNA is TGTGCCACCAGCAGAGATAGGGTGGGCGGTGACACCATATATTTT.

A word on this clonotype: The junction departs from germline at one end; a sequencing error may be responsible. V gene TRBV10-1 combines with J gene TRBJ2-1; 9 bases are a match to TRBD2. The CDR3 length is 20 residues. Germline values: CDR1 WNHNN, CDR2 SYGVQD (reference sequence). CDR3 DNA: TGCGCCAGCAGTGGGTCGTCGAGGATTAGCGGGGGCCCGGACCACAATGAGCGGTTCTTC. Protein: CASSGSSRISGGPDHNERFF.

This clonotype was recorded a few times. The rearrangement links TRBV20-1 to TRBJ1-1, with a possible D match to TRBD1 (5 bases). CDR3 length: 14 residues. V was trimmed by 1 base and J by 3 bases, leaving 12 bases between them. Germline assignment: CDR1 DFQATT and CDR2 SNEGSKA (reference sequence). In DNA, the CDR3 is TGCAGTGCTAGAGGAGGCAGGGAGCACACTGAAGCTTTCTTT. Translating it yields CSARGGREHTEAFF.

This clonotype was recorded only once. V usage is TRBV25-1 and J usage is TRBJ2-1, with TRBD2 as a possible D gene (5 bases). CDR1 and CDR2 from the germline V gene are MGHDK and SYGVNS. V lost 5 bases and J lost 6, with 20 bases in between. The length of the CDR3 is 16 residues. CDR3 amino acids: CASSLRAELLRNEQFF. The CDR3 DNA is TGTGCCAGCAGTTTGCGAGCGGAGCTACTGCGCAATGAGCAGTTCTTC.

About this clonotype itself: A read error may produce the germline difference seen at one junction end. The chain's CDR3 is CFPGQGVGEQYF. CDR3 sequence (DNA): TGCTTCCCCGGACAGGGGGTAGGCGAGCAGTACTTC. This chain connects TRBV24-1 to TRBJ2-7; 10 bases are a match to TRBD1. This CDR3 comprises 12 residues. Germline-derived CDR1 and CDR2 are KGHDR and SFDVKD.

This clonotype appeared many times. This chain joins TRBV6-1 and TRBJ1-4; a possible D gene is TRBD1 (5 bases). This CDR3 has 15 amino acids. Germline assignment: CDR1 MNHNS and CDR2 SASEGT. V was clipped by 0 bases and J by 6 bases, with 11 bases between them. The CDR3 DNA reads TGTGCCAGCAGTGAAGCGGGCAGGGAAGATGAAAAACTGTTTTTT. This gives the protein CASSEAGREDEKLFF.

The rearrangement joins TRBV20-1 to TRBJ1-1, with D uncertain. Germline V CDR1 and CDR2: DFQATT, SNEGSKA (reference sequence). Trimming took off 3 bases at V and 6 bases at J, with 8 bases between the two ends. CDR3 length equals 11 residues. CDR3 residues: CSARLGPEAFF. The CDR3, as DNA: TGCAGTGCTAGGTTGGGCCCTGAAGCTTTCTTT.

V is TRBV19 and J is TRBJ1-2; TRBD1 matches 8 bases. CDR3 size: 15 residues. V dropped 6 bases and J dropped 6; count of bases not matched to a gene: 12. In germline, CDR1 is LNHDA, CDR2 SQIVND (reference sequence). CDR3 bases: TGTGCCAGTAGACGACAGGGGCAGGGTTACGATGGCTACACCTTC. As protein: CASRRQGQGYDGYTF.

The rearrangement uses TRBV12-5 and TRBJ1-2; D is unclear. The ends were cut back, 7 bases at V and 1 base at J, with 7 bases in the middle. The CDR3 is made up of 12 amino acids. Germline CDR1 reads LGHNT; CDR2 reads FRNRAP. Here the CDR3 DNA reads TGTGCTAGTGCCCCGGGTAACTATGGCTACACCTTC. Protein: CASAPGNYGYTF.

V is TRBV7-3 and J is TRBJ2-2, with D hard to call. With 3 bases removed from V and 1 base from J, the gap between germline ends came to 6 bases. Germline V gene sequence: CDR1 SGHTA, CDR2 FQGTGA. The CDR3 runs to 14 residues. CDR3 DNA sequence: TGTGCCAGCAGCTTGACAAGGAACACCGGGGAGCTGTTTTTT. This encodes CASSLTRNTGELFF.

The V and J genes are TRBV7-3 and TRBJ2-1; D could derive from TRBD1 or TRBD2 (5 bases each). Germline V gene lookup returns CDR1 SGHTA and CDR2 FQGTGA. The CDR3 extends over 15 amino acids. Between the trimmed V and J ends, which lost 6 bases and 7 bases, there was a span of 19 bases. The CDR3 region has the DNA TGTGCCAGCAGGGACACCGGCGCCCGGGGTAATGAGCAGTTCTTC. This translates into CASRDTGARGNEQFF. Drawing the rest from reference TRBV7-3 and TRBJ2-1, the complete variable domain is GAGVSQTPSNKVTEKGKYVELRCDPISGHTALYWYRQSLGQGPEFLIYFQGTGAADDSGLPNDRFFAVRPEGSVSTLKIQRTERGDSAVYLCASRDTGARGNEQFFGPGTRLTVL.